Presented here are 26 T cell receptor beta chains from one specimen sequenced in a study of CD8+ T cells in alopecia areata. Following RNA extraction, reverse transcription yielded cDNA that acted as the sequencing template. Libraries were prepared by immunoSEQ multiplex PCR; TCRdb keeps only in-frame clonotypes and omits some of them. The sample shows about 190,000 clones, about three fifths of them seen only once. The treatment: oral pan-JAK inhibitor, 5-10 mg twice daily. Sequencing was performed on CD8+ T cells sorted from blood, taken at week 24, from a patient treated with tofacitinib. The receptors shown here come from a human donor with alopecia areata.

The genes are TRBV7-9 and TRBJ2-3; a possible D gene is TRBD2 (5 bases). The CDR3 sequence is 12 residues long. The V end was cut by 3 bases, the J end by 8 bases, with 9 bases between. Germline V gives CDR1 SEHNR, CDR2 FQNEAQ (reference sequence). The chain's CDR3 is CASSFSRGTQYF. CDR3 bases: TGTGCCAGCAGCTTTAGCCGGGGTACGCAGTATTTT. The whole variable domain, filled in from reference TRBV7-9 and TRBJ2-3, reads DTGVSQNPRHKITKRGQNVTFRCDPISEHNRLYWYRQTLGQGPEFLTYFQNEAQLEKSRLLSDRFSAERPKGSFSTLEIQRTEQGDSAMYLCASSFSRGTQYFGPGTRLTVL.

The V gene is TRBV6-6, the J gene TRBJ2-3; the D gene is possibly TRBD2 (6 bases). The V gene lost 6 bases and the J gene lost 8 bases, with 12 bases spanning the gap. This CDR3 has 12 amino acids. The germline V gene encodes CDR1 MNHNY and CDR2 SVGAGI (reference sequence). The CDR3: CASRDSGVTQYF. The CDR3 DNA reads TGTGCCAGCAGGGATTCGGGGGTTACGCAGTATTTT.

V gene TRBV5-6 combines with J gene TRBJ1-1, with TRBD1 as a possible D gene (5 bases). V was trimmed by 7 bases and J by 11 bases, leaving 18 bases between them. Germline V gene lookup returns CDR1 SGHDT and CDR2 YYEEEE. The CDR3 spans 12 residues. In nucleotides, the CDR3 is TGTGCCAGCCAGGGCAGCCAAGAAGTTGCTTTCTTT. As protein: CASQGSQEVAFF.

The chain carries TRBV4-1 and TRBJ2-1; the match to TRBD2 covers 8 bases. The V gene's germline CDR1 is MGHRA and CDR2 YSYEKL. Trimming removed 4 bases from V and 8 bases from J; junction bases left unmatched: 7. This CDR3 is 14 amino acids long. The CDR3 bases are TGCGCCAGCAGCCCGGGACGGGAGGGCGATGAGCAGTTCTTC. It yields the protein CASSPGREGDEQFF.

This clone was picked up one time. The V gene is TRBV5-1, the J gene TRBJ1-1; 9 bases agree with TRBD1. CDR1 is SGHRS and CDR2 is YFSETQ in the germline V gene. The CDR3 loop spans 14 amino acids. V shed 3 bases, J shed 4 bases, and the junction held 4 bases outside the gene matches. The DNA of the CDR3 is TGCGCCAGCAGCTGGACAGGGGACGGCACTGAAGCTTTCTTT. Amino acid sequence: CASSWTGDGTEAFF.

Regarding this clone: One end of the junction does not line up with germline, which may come from a read error. The CDR3 nucleotides are TGTGCTAGCAGCCCAAACCCCGGGACGGGGAGAAACGAGCAGTACTTC. It encodes CASSPNPGTGRNEQYF. The V call is TRBV7-7, the J call TRBJ2-7, with D perhaps assigned TRBD1 or TRBD2 (5 bases each). The CDR3 extends over 16 amino acids. Germline V gene data show CDR1 as SSHAT and CDR2 as FNYEAQ (reference sequence).

This clone was observed a few times. The chain carries TRBV27 and TRBJ2-2; 7 nucleotides match TRBD1. Germline V gene lookup returns CDR1 MNHEY and CDR2 SMNVEV (reference sequence). The trim removed 1 base at V and 1 base at J, leaving 0 bases unmatched. The length of the CDR3 is 15 residues. The CDR3 DNA reads as TGTGCCAGCAGTTTATACAGGGGGAACACCGGGGAGCTGTTTTTT. Amino acids: CASSLYRGNTGELFF.

The J gene is TRBJ2-7, the V gene TRBV15, with 7 bases identical to TRBD1. Germline assignment: CDR1 LNHNV and CDR2 YYDKDF (reference sequence). J gave up 6 bases and V 4 bases, and 12 bases lay outside the gene matches. This CDR3 comprises 15 residues. CDR3 sequence: CATSTPRQGKGEQYF. DNA for the CDR3: TGTGCCACCAGCACTCCGCGACAGGGAAAGGGCGAGCAGTACTTC.

This sequence joins TRBV5-6 and TRBJ2-5; D might be TRBD1 (6 bases). V lost 5 bases to trimming and J lost 4 bases, with 9 bases between them. CDR1 is SGHDT and CDR2 is YYEEEE in the germline V gene. The CDR3 sequence is 12 residues long. CDR3 coding DNA: TGTGCCAGCAGAAGGGGGAGAGAGACCCAGTACTTC. Translation: CASRRGRETQYF. The full variable domain, its missing parts supplied by reference TRBV5-6 and TRBJ2-5, is DAGVTQSPTHLIKTRGQQVTLRCSPKSGHDTVSWYQQALGQGPQFIFQYYEEEERQRGNFPDRFSGHQFPNYSSELNVNALLLGDSALYLCASRRGRETQYFGPGTRLLVL.

The chain is built from TRBV10-3 and TRBJ1-1; the D is unclear. The CDR3 is made up of 11 amino acids. Germline V gene sequence: CDR1 ENHRY, CDR2 SYGVKD. The germline V and J ends were trimmed by 0 bases and 8 bases, with 4 bases remaining between them. CDR3 nucleotide sequence: TGTGCCATCAGTGAGTCGGGCGAAGCTTTCTTT. Protein: CAISESGEAFF.

The V and J genes are TRBV9 and TRBJ1-1, with D maybe TRBD1 (5 bases). In germline, CDR1 is SGDLS, CDR2 YYNGEE. The V end was cut by 3 bases, the J end by 5 bases, with 11 bases between. The CDR3 totals 13 residues. In DNA, the CDR3 is TGTGCCAGCAGCGACAAGAGGGGAACTGAAGCTTTCTTT. Translation gives CASSDKRGTEAFF.

The rearrangement joins TRBV10-3 to TRBJ1-5, with a possible D match to TRBD1 (6 bases). CDR3 length equals 16 residues. Germline V gene lookup returns CDR1 ENHRY and CDR2 SYGVKD. V shed 0 bases and J shed 1 base, with 10 bases lying between them. The CDR3 sequence is CAISESRGQSNQPQHF. The CDR3 DNA reads TGTGCCATCAGTGAGTCGAGGGGACAAAGCAATCAGCCCCAGCATTTT.

The chain links TRBV18 to TRBJ1-2, with TRBD1 identical over 7 bases. The V and J ends lost 0 bases and 6 bases, in that order; junction bases with no gene match: 7. The CDR3 length is 15 residues. CDR1 and CDR2 from the germline V gene are KGHSH and LQKENI. CDR3 sequence: CASSPPEGQYHGYTF. The CDR3 DNA follows: TGTGCCAGCTCACCACCGGAGGGACAGTATCATGGCTACACCTTC.

This clone was detected a few times. V and J are TRBV29-1 and TRBJ2-1; 7 bases are shared with TRBD1. V shed 2 bases, J shed 3 bases, and the junction held 4 bases outside the gene matches. Germline CDR1 is SQVTM and CDR2 is ANQGSEA. The CDR3 contains 14 residues. CDR3 sequence: CSVELQGVYNEQFF. Written as DNA, the CDR3 is TGCAGCGTTGAACTGCAGGGGGTCTACAATGAGCAGTTCTTC.

This clone was found a few times. The chain joins TRBV2 to TRBJ2-1; no reliable D call. CDR3 length equals 14 residues. The V end was cut by 8 bases, the J end by 5 bases, with 16 bases between. Germline V CDR1 and CDR2: SNHLY, FYNNEI. CDR3 protein: CASPCLVADNEQFF. CDR3 bases: TGTGCCAGCCCTTGCCTAGTAGCAGACAATGAGCAGTTCTTC.

This clone was detected once. This sequence joins TRBV10-3 and TRBJ2-5, with TRBD2 matching 13 bases. The CDR3 totals 17 residues. With 6 bases clipped from V and 5 bases from J, the junction kept 12 bases outside the gene matches. Germline lookup yields CDR1 ENHRY and CDR2 SYGVKD. The CDR3 reads CAIRKTSGGPDGETQYF. CDR3 coding DNA: TGTGCCATCAGAAAGACTAGCGGGGGGCCTGATGGGGAGACCCAGTACTTC.

J is TRBJ1-6 and V is TRBV5-1; the match to TRBD1 covers 11 bases. The germline V gene encodes CDR1 SGHRS and CDR2 YFSETQ. The CDR3 sequence is 16 residues long. Unmatched junction bases numbered 3, after V lost 0 bases and J lost 7 bases. The CDR3, as DNA: TGCGCCAGCAGCTTGGTTGGGGACAGGGGGAATTCACCCCTCCACTTT. Encoded protein: CASSLVGDRGNSPLHF.

The rearrangement uses TRBV2 and TRBJ2-7; D unresolved. V was shortened by 5 bases and J by 5 bases, with 4 bases between the two germline ends. This CDR3 spans 10 amino acids. Germline V lookup: CDR1 SNHLY, CDR2 FYNNEI. The CDR3 sequence: CASSQNEQYF. The DNA of the CDR3 is TGTGCCAGCAGTCAGAACGAGCAGTACTTC.

This clone came up a few times. The rearrangement links TRBV9 to TRBJ2-1, with TRBD2 identical over 8 bases. J was trimmed by 15 bases and V by 3 bases; bases with no gene match: 14. The CDR3 length is 14 residues. Germline CDR1 and CDR2: SGDLS and YYNGEE. The CDR3, as DNA: TGTGCCAGCAGCGGGGATAGCGGGGAAGAGCAAGGGTTCTTC. This translates into CASSGDSGEEQGFF.

The chain is built from TRBV4-2 and TRBJ2-7; D is uncertain. The CDR3 sequence is 14 residues long. The V end lost 0 bases, the J end lost 2 bases, and 8 bases lay between the germline ends. CDR1 and CDR2 from the germline V gene are LGHNA and YNFKEQ. The CDR3 reads CASSQEIFPYEQYF. As DNA, the CDR3 is TGTGCCAGCAGCCAAGAAATTTTCCCCTACGAGCAGTACTTC.

In its sample, this clone was seen once. V usage is TRBV9 and J usage is TRBJ2-7; 7 bases are shared with TRBD1. Per the germline V gene, CDR1 is SGDLS and CDR2 is YYNGEE. Trimming cost V 4 bases and J 3 bases; bases outside gene matches: 7. This CDR3 has 14 residues. In DNA, the CDR3 is TGTGCCAGCAGCCCCCGGACAGGAAACTACGAGCAGTACTTC. This sequence encodes CASSPRTGNYEQYF.

In this sample, this clone turned up many times. The CDR3 region is CASTPGGKNIQYF. For the CDR3, the DNA is TGTGCCAGCACCCCCGGGGGCAAAAACATTCAGTACTTC. The rearrangement joins TRBV25-1 to TRBJ2-4; possibly TRBD2 for D (6 bases). The CDR3 totals 13 residues. The germline gives CDR1 MGHDK, CDR2 SYGVNS. The V end was cut by 7 bases, the J end by 3 bases, with 10 bases between.

This rearrangement joins TRBV29-1 to TRBJ2-4; 10 bases agree with TRBD1. The germline V gene encodes CDR1 SQVTM and CDR2 ANQGSEA. The J segment lost 8 bases and the V segment lost 1 base, leaving 5 bases of the junction unmatched. The CDR3 spans 14 residues. In DNA form, the CDR3 reads TGCAGCGTTGAAGGGGACAGGGGATTGGACATTCAGTACTTC. This gives the protein CSVEGDRGLDIQYF.

The V call is TRBV5-1, the J call TRBJ2-7; 8 nucleotides line up with TRBD2. CDR1 and CDR2 from the germline V gene are SGHRS and YFSETQ. Trimming cost V 0 bases and J 6 bases; bases outside gene matches: 11. This CDR3 spans 16 amino acids. The chain's CDR3 is CASSLGLAKRVGEQYF. CDR3 DNA sequence: TGCGCCAGCAGCTTGGGACTAGCGAAACGGGTGGGCGAGCAGTACTTC.

This chain uses TRBV7-8 with TRBJ2-1, with 7 bases that match TRBD2. V lost 11 bases and J lost 4; bases outside the gene matches: 8. The CDR3 is 13 amino acids. Germline V gives CDR1 SGHVS, CDR2 FQNEAQ. The CDR3 region has the DNA TGTGCCGGGGGGAGGGGCGTATACAATGAGCAGTTCTTC. It specifies CAGGRGVYNEQFF.

The V call is TRBV30, the J call TRBJ1-1, with D hard to call. CDR3 size: 15 residues. The V end was cut by 0 bases, the J end by 0 bases, with 11 bases between. CDR1 and CDR2 from the germline V gene are GTSNPN and SVGIG (reference sequence). The CDR3 reads CAWSVTNSMNTEAFF. For the CDR3, the DNA is TGTGCCTGGAGTGTAACGAACAGCATGAACACTGAAGCTTTCTTT. The full variable domain, its missing parts supplied by reference TRBV30 and TRBJ1-1, is SQTIHQWPATLVQPVGSPLSLECTVEGTSNPNLYWYRQAAGRGLQLLFYSVGIGQISSEVPQNLSASRPQDRQFILSSKKLLLSDSGFYLCAWSVTNSMNTEAFFGQGTRLTVV.